The entry below gives a single T cell receptor (beta chain) sequence along with its context. Its target is unknown. These data are taken from a study of T-cell memory formation after mild COVID-19. General study points: There was no confirmation that second-wave clones peaking on day 37 were SARS-CoV-2 specific. The study found balanced CD4/CD8 in clones contracting day 15 to 85 and a CD4+ lean in later expanders.

CDR1 is SNHLY, CDR2 FYNNEI, per germline. After removal of 6 bases from V and 4 bases from J, the junction contained 11 bases not matched to a gene. The CDR3 runs to 15 residues. Sample barcodes and UMIs were carried by the TCR alpha and TCR beta cDNA libraries that 5'RACE generated with constant-segment primers. One entry per CDR3 protein results from TCRdb running MiXCR on the 5' RACE reads. Of about 400,000 distinct CDR3 sequences in the sample, 20% to 25% were seen once. The clonotype comes from an adult woman who had mild COVID-19 (a few samples of this study predate the infection). Cell type and time point are not known. Input material: PBMCs or a T cell subset sorted from them (not recorded which). V usage is TRBV2 and J usage is TRBJ1-2; 7 nucleotides align to TRBD1. The CDR3 sequence is CASRDRAGGVYGYTF. The CDR3 DNA is TGTGCCAGCAGAGACAGGGCAGGGGGTGTCTATGGCTACACCTTC.